One sample yielded the 8 T cell receptor beta chains listed below, sequenced in a study of blood T cell repertoires in COVID-19. Sequencing used immunoSEQ multiplex PCR; TCRdb keeps in-frame clones, though not all of them. The sample consists of some 2,000 clones, roughly 72% of them appearing once. The sequenced sample was peripheral blood. The origin of the receptors is a man between 65 and 85 years old with active COVID-19.

The V call is TRBV5-4, the J call TRBJ1-1; D gene unclear. The CDR3 runs 12 residues. From germline, CDR1 is SGHNT and CDR2 YYREEE (reference sequence). V gave up 0 bases and J gave up 11 bases, with 11 bases separating them. This chain's CDR3 is CASSLGGGKAFF. CDR3 bases: TGTGCCAGCAGCTTGGGAGGAGGGAAGGCTTTCTTT.

The chain employs TRBV9 and TRBJ2-7, with TRBD1 matching over 9 bases. This CDR3 has 13 residues. CDR1 is SGDLS and CDR2 is YYNGEE in the germline V gene. The J segment lost 2 bases and the V segment lost 3 bases, leaving 0 bases of the junction unmatched. CDR3 DNA: TGTGCCAGCAGCGGACAGGGGGCCTACGAGCAGTACTTC. Protein: CASSGQGAYEQYF.

The chain recombines TRBV11-3 with TRBJ2-3; 9 bases fit TRBD1. J lost 3 bases, V lost 4 bases, and 5 bases had no gene match. Per germline, CDR1 SGHNT and CDR2 YENEEA. This CDR3 has 15 amino acids. The CDR3 nucleotides read TGTGCCAGCAGCTCTTTTGGACAGGGGACAGATACGCAGTATTTT. This encodes CASSSFGQGTDTQYF.

This clone is judged large (0.1 to 1%). The chain is built from TRBV30 and TRBJ2-7; possible D gene TRBD1, 5 bases. V was cut by 5 bases and J by 0 bases, with 17 bases left in between. The CDR3 totals 15 residues. The germline V gene encodes CDR1 GTSNPN and CDR2 SVGIG (reference sequence). CDR3 amino acids: CAWFTGDSFSYEQYF. DNA of the CDR3: TGTGCCTGGTTCACGGGCGACAGTTTCTCCTACGAGCAGTACTTC.

CDR3 nucleotides: TGTGCCAGCAGCTCGGACAGGACCTATGGCTACACCTTC. It is translated as CASSSDRTYGYTF. The J gene is TRBJ1-2, the V gene TRBV7-2; 7 bases agree with TRBD1. The CDR3 runs to 13 residues. Germline V gene data show CDR1 as SGHTA and CDR2 as FQGNSA. J lost 4 bases, V lost 4 bases, and 3 bases had no gene match.

This clone was found a few times. The genes are TRBV6-6 and TRBJ1-3; D unresolved. V was clipped by 8 bases and J by 0 bases, with 11 bases between them. Germline V gene data show CDR1 as MNHNY and CDR2 as SVGAGI (reference sequence). The CDR3 has 14 residues. The CDR3 region is CASLVLDSGNTIYF. The CDR3 DNA reads TGTGCCAGCCTAGTACTTGACTCTGGAAACACCATATATTTT.

The genes are TRBV9 and TRBJ2-2, with 7 positions matching TRBD2. V trimming: 0 bases; J trimming: 4 bases; junction bases outside the gene matches: 3. Looked up from germline, CDR1 is SGDLS and CDR2 is YYNGEE. The CDR3 extends over 15 amino acids. The CDR3 sequence is CASSVGGEGTGELFF. The CDR3 nucleotides read TGTGCCAGCAGCGTAGGAGGGGAGGGCACCGGGGAGCTGTTTTTT.

This chain links TRBV19 with TRBJ2-1; D is possibly TRBD2 (6 bases). The germline V and J ends were trimmed by 5 bases and 0 bases, with 17 bases remaining between them. The CDR3 has 17 residues. Germline-derived CDR1 and CDR2 are LNHDA and SQIVND (reference sequence). For the CDR3, the DNA is TGTGCCAGTAGTCGGGACTCCCTCTCGTCCTCCTACAATGAGCAGTTCTTC. Amino acid sequence: CASSRDSLSSSYNEQFF.